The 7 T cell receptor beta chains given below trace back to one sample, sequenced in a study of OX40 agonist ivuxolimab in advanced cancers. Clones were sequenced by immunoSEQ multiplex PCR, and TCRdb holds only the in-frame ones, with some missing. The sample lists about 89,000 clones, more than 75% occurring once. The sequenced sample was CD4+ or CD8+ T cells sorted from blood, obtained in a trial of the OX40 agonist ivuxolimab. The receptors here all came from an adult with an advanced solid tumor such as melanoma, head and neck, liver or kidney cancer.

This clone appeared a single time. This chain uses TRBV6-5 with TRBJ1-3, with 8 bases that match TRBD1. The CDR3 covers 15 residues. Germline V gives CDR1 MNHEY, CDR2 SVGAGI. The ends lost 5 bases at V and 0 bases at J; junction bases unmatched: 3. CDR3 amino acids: CASSVTGGSGNTIYF. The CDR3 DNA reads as TGTGCCAGCAGTGTAACAGGGGGCTCTGGAAACACCATATATTTT.

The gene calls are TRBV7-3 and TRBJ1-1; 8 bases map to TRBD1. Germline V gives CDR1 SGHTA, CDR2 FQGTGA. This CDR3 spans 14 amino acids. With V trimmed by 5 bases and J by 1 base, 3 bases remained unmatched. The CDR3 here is CASSEGQANTEAFF. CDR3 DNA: TGTGCCAGCAGCGAGGGACAGGCGAACACTGAAGCTTTCTTT.

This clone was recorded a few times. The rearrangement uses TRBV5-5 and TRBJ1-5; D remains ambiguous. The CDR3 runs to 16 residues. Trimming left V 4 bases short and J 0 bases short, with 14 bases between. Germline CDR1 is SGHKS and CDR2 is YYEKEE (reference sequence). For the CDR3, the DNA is TGTGCCAGCAGCCAGTGGCAGACTTATAGCAATCAGCCCCAGCATTTT. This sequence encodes CASSQWQTYSNQPQHF.

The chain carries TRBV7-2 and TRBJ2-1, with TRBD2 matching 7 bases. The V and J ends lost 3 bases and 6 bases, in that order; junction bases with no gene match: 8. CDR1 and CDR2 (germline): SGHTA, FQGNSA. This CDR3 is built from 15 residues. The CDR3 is CASSFFRGSTNEQFF. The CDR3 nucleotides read TGTGCCAGCAGCTTTTTTCGCGGGAGTACCAATGAGCAGTTCTTC.

The CDR3 nucleotides read TGTGCCAGCAGCTTATCTCTGGGCGGGGAGCTGTTTTTT. It codes for CASSLSLGGELFF. The rearrangement joins TRBV11-2 to TRBJ2-2; D is undetermined. Per germline, CDR1 SGHAT and CDR2 FQNNGV. This CDR3 spans 13 amino acids. Trimming took 2 bases from V and 7 from J, leaving 8 bases between them.

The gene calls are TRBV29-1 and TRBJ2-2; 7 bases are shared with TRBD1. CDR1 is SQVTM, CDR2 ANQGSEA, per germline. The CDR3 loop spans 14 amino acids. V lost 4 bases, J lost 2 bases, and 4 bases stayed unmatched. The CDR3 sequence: CSVVRDRNTGELFF. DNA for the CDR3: TGCAGCGTTGTTAGGGACAGAAACACCGGGGAGCTGTTTTTT.

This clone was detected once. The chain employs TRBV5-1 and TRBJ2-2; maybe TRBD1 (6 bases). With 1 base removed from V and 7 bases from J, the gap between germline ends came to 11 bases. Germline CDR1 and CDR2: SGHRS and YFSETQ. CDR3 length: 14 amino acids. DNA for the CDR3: TGCGCCAGCAGCTTGTTACCAGGGGACGGGGAGCTGTTTTTT. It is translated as CASSLLPGDGELFF.